Below, 27 T cell receptor beta chains from the same sample are listed, as sequenced in a study of cytotoxic CD8 clonotypes in ibrutinib-treated CLL. Assay: immunoSEQ multiplex PCR; the TCRdb copy retains only in-frame clones and omits some. Here the sample spans approximately 340,000 clones, 67% being singletons. This material consisted of PBMCs, taken after 36 months of ibrutinib treatment. Source of these receptors: a human donor with chronic lymphocytic leukemia.

The V gene is TRBV11-3, the J gene TRBJ2-3, with TRBD2 matching 16 bases. The CDR3 runs to 17 residues. V lost 5 bases to trimming and J lost 2 bases; unmatched junction nucleotides: 4. CDR1 is SGHNT, CDR2 YENEEA, per germline. The CDR3 region has the DNA TGTGCCAGCAGCCCCGGGACTAGCGGGAGGGACACAGATACGCAGTATTTT. Amino acid sequence: CASSPGTSGRDTDTQYF.

The rearrangement uses TRBV19 and TRBJ1-2, with TRBD1 identical over 8 bases. In germline, CDR1 is LNHDA, CDR2 SQIVND (reference sequence). This CDR3 has 14 amino acids. The V gene end was trimmed by 3 bases and the J gene end by 6 bases; junction bases not matched to a gene: 6. CDR3 protein: CASSIAGTGDGYTF. The DNA for the CDR3 is TGTGCCAGTAGTATCGCCGGGACAGGCGATGGCTACACCTTC. Combining the CDR3 with reference TRBV19 and TRBJ1-2 gives the whole variable domain DGGITQSPKYLFRKEGQNVTLSCEQNLNHDAMYWYRQDPGQGLRLIYYSQIVNDFQKGDIAEGYSVSREKKESFPLTVTSAQKNPTAFYLCASSIAGTGDGYTFGSGTRLTVV.

The chain carries TRBV7-8 and TRBJ2-3; weak D call: TRBD2 (5 bases). Germline V gives CDR1 SGHVS, CDR2 FQNEAQ. Between the trimmed V and J ends, which lost 3 bases and 7 bases, there was a span of 20 bases. This CDR3 spans 16 amino acids. CDR3 sequence: CASSFWYGGSENTQYF. The CDR3 bases are TGTGCCAGCAGCTTTTGGTACGGAGGATCCGAAAATACGCAGTATTTT.

The chain links TRBV7-8 to TRBJ2-4; 8 nucleotides line up with TRBD1. Looked up from germline, CDR1 is SGHVS and CDR2 is FQNEAQ. The V segment lost 1 base and the J segment 10 bases; nucleotides outside the gene matches: 3. The CDR3 is made up of 13 amino acids. The CDR3 loop reads CASSLGGQGIQYF. For the CDR3, the DNA is TGTGCCAGCAGCTTAGGCGGACAGGGAATTCAGTACTTC.

A few counts support this clone. This sequence joins TRBV11-2 and TRBJ2-5, with 8 bases that match TRBD2. V shed 2 bases and J 5 bases; nucleotides not matched to a gene: 10. The V gene's germline CDR1 is SGHAT and CDR2 FQNNGV. This CDR3 has 16 amino acids. The CDR3 nucleotides are TGTGCCAGCAGCTTATCCACCGGGGGGGCACGGGAGACCCAGTACTTC. Translating it yields CASSLSTGGARETQYF. The full variable domain, with the rest looked up from reference TRBV11-2 and TRBJ2-5, is EAGVAQSPRYKIIEKRQSVAFWCNPISGHATLYWYQQILGQGPKLLIQFQNNGVVDDSQLPKDRFSAERLKGVDSTLKIQPAKLEDSAVYLCASSLSTGGARETQYFGPGTRLLVL.

This clone showed up just a few times. The chain couples TRBV12-5 to TRBJ1-3; D is perhaps TRBD1 (5 bases). The CDR3 runs to 12 residues. Germline V gene sequence: CDR1 LGHNT, CDR2 FRNRAP. Trimming took off 4 bases at V and 11 bases at J, with 12 bases between the two ends. Written as DNA, the CDR3 is TGTGCTAGTGGTTGGGACCCTGGTTCCATATATTTT. Translation: CASGWDPGSIYF.

In its sample, this clone was seen a few times. This chain links TRBV9 with TRBJ2-7; D might be TRBD2 (6 bases). Trimming shortened V by 6 bases and J by 6 bases, and 19 bases separated the two germline ends. Germline values: CDR1 SGDLS, CDR2 YYNGEE. The length of the CDR3 is 14 residues. In nucleotides, the CDR3 is TGTGCCAGCAACCCCGCCGCGGGGTTGTGCGAGCAGTACTTC. It is translated as CASNPAAGLCEQYF. Drawing the rest from reference TRBV9 and TRBJ2-7, the complete variable domain is DSGVTQTPKHLITATGQRVTLRCSPRSGDLSVYWYQQSLDQGLQFLIQYYNGEERAKGNILERFSAQQFPDLHSELNLSSLELGDSALYFCASNPAAGLCEQYFGPGTRLTVT.

Points on this clone: At one end, the junction sequence differs from germline, possibly due to a read error. This chain joins TRBV20-1 and TRBJ2-7; D is unresolved. Germline CDR1 reads DFQATT; CDR2 reads SNEGSKA (reference sequence). This CDR3 comprises 11 residues. The CDR3 sequence: CSARVTPEEYF. In DNA, the CDR3 is TGCAGTGCTAGAGTAACTCCCGAGGAGTACTTC.

A few counts support this clone. This chain uses TRBV9 with TRBJ1-2, with unresolved D. Looked up from germline, CDR1 is SGDLS and CDR2 is YYNGEE. V dropped 3 bases and J dropped 2 bases, with 2 bases sitting between them. The length of the CDR3 is 11 residues. CDR3 in DNA: TGTGCCAGCAGCGCAAACTATGGCTACACCTTC. It codes for CASSANYGYTF.

The chain carries TRBV7-8 and TRBJ1-5; the D gene is possibly TRBD1 (5 bases). Trimming cost V 7 bases and J 1 base, with 11 bases left between them. The CDR3 totals 14 residues. Germline CDR1 SGHVS, CDR2 FQNEAQ. The CDR3 spells CASNVRGSNQPQHF. CDR3 in DNA: TGTGCCAGCAACGTCCGGGGCAGCAATCAGCCCCAGCATTTT.

V usage is TRBV15 and J usage is TRBJ1-4; no definite D call. V was cut by 2 bases and J by 0 bases, with 7 bases left in between. Looked up from germline, CDR1 is LNHNV and CDR2 is YYDKDF (reference sequence). CDR3 length: 15 amino acids. The CDR3 DNA is TGTGCCACCAGCAGACAACGGGCAACTAATGAAAAACTGTTTTTT. Translated: CATSRQRATNEKLFF. The full variable domain, with the rest looked up from reference TRBV15 and TRBJ1-4, is DAMVIQNPRYQVTQFGKPVTLSCSQTLNHNVMYWYQQKSSQAPKLLFHYYDKDFNNEADTPDNFQSRRPNTSFCFLDIRSPGLGDTAMYLCATSRQRATNEKLFFGSGTQLSVL.

As to this clone: Other DNA sequences of this sample code for an identical CDR3. CDR3 DNA sequence: TGTGCCAGCAGTGTGGGCGCAGATACGCAGTATTTT. Protein product: CASSVGADTQYF. This chain links TRBV2 with TRBJ2-3; D remains ambiguous. Germline assignment: CDR1 SNHLY and CDR2 FYNNEI. This CDR3 has 12 amino acids. V was clipped by 4 bases and J by 4 bases, with 6 bases between them.

The chain uses TRBV29-1 and TRBJ1-1; D is unresolved. The CDR3 runs 12 residues. CDR1 SQVTM and CDR2 ANQGSEA come from the germline V gene. V lost 4 bases and J lost 7, with 13 bases in between. The CDR3 protein is CSVVAGDNEAFF. CDR3 coding DNA: TGCAGCGTTGTGGCGGGAGACAATGAAGCTTTCTTT. Drawing the rest from reference TRBV29-1 and TRBJ1-1, the complete variable domain is SAVISQKPSRDICQRGTSLTIQCQVDSQVTMMFWYRQQPGQSLTLIATANQGSEATYESGFVIDKFPISRPNLTFSTLTVSNMSPEDSSIYLCSVVAGDNEAFFGQGTRLTVV.

V gene TRBV4-1 combines with J gene TRBJ2-7, with a tentative D call TRBD1 (5 bases). This CDR3 comprises 15 residues. In germline, CDR1 is MGHRA, CDR2 YSYEKL. V was pared by 1 base and J by 5 bases, with 15 bases between. Here the CDR3 DNA reads TGCGCCAGCAGCCAAGGGCGGTCAGGGTTCAACGAGCAGTACTTC. This encodes CASSQGRSGFNEQYF.

The CDR3 loop reads CASSFGQDRFYGYTF. CDR3 nucleotides: TGTGCCAGCAGCTTTGGACAGGACCGATTCTATGGCTACACCTTC. This chain joins TRBV11-2 and TRBJ1-2; 7 bases line up with TRBD1. Germline V lookup: CDR1 SGHAT, CDR2 FQNNGV. Trimming cost V 3 bases and J 4 bases; bases outside gene matches: 8. The CDR3 is 15 amino acids.

The chain combines TRBV29-1 with TRBJ1-4; 7 positions match TRBD1. Germline values: CDR1 SQVTM, CDR2 ANQGSEA. V was pared by 5 bases and J by 7 bases, with 7 bases of the junction left unmatched. This CDR3 region has 13 residues. The CDR3 DNA follows: TGCAGCGTTTCAGACAGGGCTGGTGAAAAACTGTTTTTT. It encodes CSVSDRAGEKLFF. Full variable domain (missing parts from reference TRBV29-1 and TRBJ1-4): SAVISQKPSRDICQRGTSLTIQCQVDSQVTMMFWYRQQPGQSLTLIATANQGSEATYESGFVIDKFPISRPNLTFSTLTVSNMSPEDSSIYLCSVSDRAGEKLFFGSGTQLSVL.

The J gene is TRBJ1-1, the V gene TRBV9; D remains unclear. CDR3 length equals 14 residues. The V gene lost 0 bases and the J gene lost 7 bases, with 13 bases spanning the gap. Germline V lookup: CDR1 SGDLS, CDR2 YYNGEE. CDR3 sequence (DNA): TGTGCCAGCAGCGTAGAAGACACTTACGATGAAGCTTTCTTT. It codes for CASSVEDTYDEAFF.

The genes are TRBV6-1 and TRBJ2-1, with D maybe TRBD2 (6 bases). V was pared by 6 bases and J by 8 bases, with 11 bases between. The CDR3 covers 12 residues. CDR1 is MNHNS, CDR2 SASEGT, per germline. The DNA for the CDR3 is TGTGCCAGCAGGGTAAAGCGGGATGAGCAGTTCTTC. Translation gives CASRVKRDEQFF.

This clone showed up just a few times. The V call is TRBV6-6, the J call TRBJ1-6, with D perhaps TRBD1 (6 bases). Trimming pared 2 bases from V and 10 bases from J, leaving 15 bases between. The germline V gene has CDR1 MNHNY and CDR2 SVGAGI (reference sequence). This CDR3 is 15 amino acids long. The DNA of the CDR3 is TGTGCCAGCAGTTACGAGGGGGGCGCGGAGTCACCCCTCCACTTT. Protein product: CASSYEGGAESPLHF.

This clone was counted a few times. This chain connects TRBV2 to TRBJ2-7; D is unclear. CDR3 size: 10 residues. Deletions cut 6 bases from V and 6 bases from J, with 6 bases between. Germline V lookup: CDR1 SNHLY, CDR2 FYNNEI. CDR3 in amino acids: CASRGFEQYF. The CDR3 coding sequence is TGTGCCAGCAGGGGGTTCGAGCAGTACTTC.

This clone has a handful of counts. This chain joins TRBV6-5 and TRBJ2-1; 7 bases are shared with TRBD1. Germline CDR1 and CDR2: MNHEY and SVGAGI. V gave up 4 bases and J gave up 10 bases; unmatched junction bases: 4. This CDR3 has 12 residues. The CDR3 spells CASSFHRGEQFF. CDR3 DNA sequence: TGTGCCAGCAGTTTTCACAGGGGCGAGCAGTTCTTC.

V gene TRBV13 combines with J gene TRBJ2-5; D is possibly TRBD1 (5 bases). Deletions cut 0 bases from V and 4 bases from J, with 18 bases between. Germline values: CDR1 PRHDT, CDR2 FYEKMQ (reference sequence). This CDR3 has 17 amino acids. In DNA, the CDR3 is TGTGCCAGCAGCTTAGGGACAGCACGCCTCCTGCGAGAGACCCAGTACTTC. It encodes CASSLGTARLLRETQYF.

This clone was recorded many times. V and J are TRBV6-1 and TRBJ1-4, with 7 bases aligning to TRBD1. CDR1 is MNHNS, CDR2 SASEGT, per germline. V lost 7 bases to trimming and J lost 8 bases; unmatched junction nucleotides: 7. This CDR3 contains 13 residues. The CDR3 DNA follows: TGTGCCAGCATGTACAGGGGATACGAAAAACTGTTTTTT. It yields the protein CASMYRGYEKLFF.

The chain combines TRBV10-2 with TRBJ2-1; no definite D call. Trimming cost V 1 base and J 10 bases, with 5 bases left between them. CDR1 is WSHSY, CDR2 SAAADI, per germline. The CDR3 contains 11 residues. The CDR3 nucleotides are TGCGCCAGCAGTGAGTTTGGGGAGCAGTTCTTC. Protein sequence: CASSEFGEQFF.

This clone was seen more than once but under ten times. V gene TRBV16 combines with J gene TRBJ2-7, with 9 bases lining up with TRBD1. The CDR3 spans 13 residues. Trimming cost V 5 bases and J 2 bases; bases outside gene matches: 1. CDR1 and CDR2 (germline): KGHSY, FQNENV. The CDR3 is CASSGDRAYEQYF. The DNA of the CDR3 is TGTGCCAGCAGCGGGGACAGGGCCTACGAGCAGTACTTC.

The rearrangement links TRBV27 to TRBJ2-1; D call uncertain. Germline V CDR1 and CDR2: MNHEY, SMNVEV (reference sequence). Trimming took 3 bases from V and 4 from J, leaving 7 bases between them. This CDR3 has 13 residues. CDR3 loop: CASSLDEYNEQFF. The CDR3 region has the DNA TGTGCCAGCAGTTTGGATGAGTACAATGAGCAGTTCTTC.

The chain has TRBV23-1 and TRBJ2-1, with 7 bases fitting TRBD2. TRBV23-1 is designated an ORF whose function remains uncertain. Trimming took 3 bases from V and 9 from J; bases not matched to a gene: 2. CDR3 length: 12 amino acids. This CDR3 is CASSHPGGEQFF. The CDR3 DNA follows: TGCGCCAGCAGTCATCCGGGGGGTGAGCAGTTCTTC.